This T cell receptor beta chain came from a study of lymphopenia after photon versus proton radiotherapy (dated by TCRdb to about 2019). Background for the entire study: In patients with gastrointestinal tumors who developed high-grade lymphopenia, the study compared the immunological effects of photon radiation therapy with those of proton radiation therapy. The goal of the study was to characterize the differences between the two radiation modalities in how they affect the immune system. The cohort comprised 20 patients with gastrointestinal tumors who received either photon or proton therapy and then developed lymphopenia.

CDR1 and CDR2 were assigned from the germline V gene (reference sequence) as GTSNPN and SVGIG. Trimming takes 0 bases from V and 4 bases from J, and the germline ends sit 4 bases apart. Spanning cysteine to phenylalanine, the CDR3 consists of 11 amino acids. Kept here is only the CDR3 DNA, which spans 33 bases and is read in frame from base 1. A word on this clone: Its antigen is currently not known. No base quality information exists; no much larger clone differs at one position.

General findings and caveats noted by the study authors: During treatment, patients who received photon therapy lost naive T cells and TCR diversity and gained effector/memory populations, whereas patients who received proton therapy remained relatively stable. Once the lymphocyte count had reached its nadir, the repertoires of photon-treated patients showed oligoclonal expansion, particularly of CD8+ Temra cells, and this expansion drove the decline in diversity. The survival association was examined only in patients who died, and the authors described better survival with proton therapy as a possibility, not as a demonstrated result. Across the cohort, among patients who died, a greater drop in TCR diversity after the nadir was inversely correlated with overall survival time.

The library was made by the immunoSEQ multiplex PCR assay. T cell repertoires were profiled with deep sequencing of rearranged TCR beta loci together with multiparametric flow cytometry. Here the immuneACCESS table is served through TCRdb, limited to in-frame sequences with V and J called. Missing clones are a known gap in these copies; in checked studies unresolved V genes cover under half, and the rest lacks a known reason. This sample lists about 22,000 clones; 85% to 90% were detected once. The ten largest make up roughly 10% of the sample. The clonotype comes from a man at least 80 years old with esophageal cancer. The chain is made from TRBV30 and TRBJ2-7, with no D gene named confidently. The sample consisted of peripheral blood, taken from a patient treated with proton-based radiotherapy. In nucleotides, the sequence is TGTGCCTGGAGTGTACGGTACGAGCAGTACTTC. This is translated as CAWSVRYEQYF.